These 15 T cell receptor beta chains were sequenced from one sample in a study of human T cells and chemical hapten exposure. As for time point: pre-sensitization, week 0. Regarding treatment: therapeutic diphenylcyclopropenone sensitization with weekly scalp DPC. Blood, whole and unfractionated, served as the source for total RNA extraction. From the RACE reads, TCRdb called clonotypes with MiXCR, one entry per CDR3 protein. The data show some 57,000 distinct CDR3 sequences, around a tenth seen once. Sequencing used whole blood, obtained in connection with sensitization to the hapten diphenylcyclopropenone (DPC). The receptors originated from a woman aged 25-40 years with alopecia areata. Some clones in this sample may be carry-over from other donors' samples.

This chain links TRBV4-1 with TRBJ2-1; TRBD1 or TRBD2 may be the D gene (5 bases each). Per germline, CDR1 MGHRA and CDR2 YSYEKL. Between the trimmed V and J ends, which lost 0 bases and 4 bases, there was a span of 10 bases. The CDR3 extends over 15 amino acids. The chain's CDR3 is CASSQEGTAYNEQFF. CDR3 DNA: TGCGCCAGCAGCCAAGAAGGGACGGCTTACAATGAGCAGTTCTTC.

This rearrangement joins TRBV6-2 or TRBV6-3 to TRBJ2-3; 9 positions match TRBD2. The CDR3 covers 18 residues. The V and J ends lost 0 bases and 0 bases, in that order; junction bases with no gene match: 7. Germline-derived CDR1 and CDR2 are MNHEY and SVGEGT. The CDR3 DNA is TGTGCCAGCAGTTACTCGAGAGGCCTAGCGGGGAGCACAGATACGCAGTATTTT. It translates to CASSYSRGLAGSTDTQYF.

The chain links TRBV12-3 or TRBV12-4 to TRBJ2-7; D may be TRBD2 (6 bases). Trimming shortened V by 6 bases and J by 7 bases, and 19 bases separated the two germline ends. The CDR3 covers 14 residues. The CDR3 nucleotides are TGTGCCAGCAGCAGAAGCGGGCGTTACGTGGAGCAGTACTTC. Its protein is CASSRSGRYVEQYF.

In its sample, this clonotype was seen many times. The rearrangement uses TRBV4-1 and TRBJ2-5, with 9 bases lining up with TRBD2. CDR3 size: 13 residues. Germline V gives CDR1 MGHRA, CDR2 YSYEKL. J lost 5 bases, V lost 4 bases, and 2 bases had no gene match. The CDR3 sequence is CASSRGGAETQYF. The DNA for the CDR3 is TGCGCCAGCAGCCGCGGGGGGGCCGAGACCCAGTACTTC.

This clonotype was found a few times. The chain employs TRBV15 and TRBJ2-3; unclear D gene. V lost 1 base and J lost 6, with 5 bases in between. Germline lookup yields CDR1 LNHNV and CDR2 YYDKDF (reference sequence). The CDR3 sequence is 12 residues long. CDR3 DNA sequence: TGTGCCACCAGCAGAGGAAGGGATACGCAGTATTTT. Its protein product is CATSRGRDTQYF.

The table lists this clonotype with many counts. The chain recombines TRBV12-3 or TRBV12-4 with TRBJ2-3, with 7 positions matching TRBD2. V trimming: 8 bases; J trimming: 0 bases; junction bases outside the gene matches: 2. The CDR3 is made up of 13 amino acids. CDR3 DNA: TGTGCCAGCCAGCGGGGAAGCACAGATACGCAGTATTTT. This encodes CASQRGSTDTQYF.

This clonotype was counted ten times or more. V gene TRBV7-2 combines with J gene TRBJ2-3; D gene ambiguous. The CDR3 totals 12 residues. Germline CDR1 SGHTA, CDR2 FQGNSA. Trimming left V 6 bases short and J 5 bases short, with 9 bases between. The CDR3, as DNA: TGTGCCAGCAGGCAGTTGGGAGATACGCAGTATTTT. This translates into CASRQLGDTQYF.

The chain joins TRBV7-2 to TRBJ2-1; D uncertain. Germline CDR1 is SGHTA and CDR2 is FQGNSA. V lost 2 bases, J lost 3 bases, and 8 bases lay in between. The CDR3 loop spans 14 amino acids. CDR3: CASSLRSNYNEQFF. CDR3 nucleotide sequence: TGTGCCAGCAGCTTACGTTCAAACTACAATGAGCAGTTCTTC.

This clonotype was detected ten times or more. The V call is TRBV20-1, the J call TRBJ2-7; 8 positions agree with TRBD2. Trimming took 6 bases from V and 5 from J; bases not matched to a gene: 6. CDR1 DFQATT and CDR2 SNEGSKA come from the germline V gene (reference sequence). CDR3 length equals 12 residues. This CDR3 reads CSARTSNNEQYF. The CDR3 coding sequence is TGCAGTGCCAGGACTAGCAATAACGAGCAGTACTTC.

This clonotype has a count of ten or more. The chain combines TRBV2 with TRBJ1-6; 8 nucleotides match TRBD1. CDR1 is SNHLY and CDR2 is FYNNEI in the germline V gene. The CDR3 extends over 14 amino acids. With 3 bases clipped from V and 8 bases from J, the junction kept 3 bases outside the gene matches. The CDR3 is CASSDGQGYSPLHF. CDR3 nucleotides: TGTGCCAGCAGTGATGGACAGGGTTATTCACCCCTCCACTTT. The whole variable domain, filled in from reference TRBV2 and TRBJ1-6, reads EPEVTQTPSHQVTQMGQEVILRCVPISNHLYFYWYRQILGQKVEFLVSFYNNEISEKSEIFDDQFSVERPDGSNFTLKIRSTKLEDSAMYFCASSDGQGYSPLHFGNGTRLTVT.

This chain links TRBV7-9 with TRBJ1-5, with 9 bases matching TRBD1. This CDR3 region has 14 residues. Germline loops: CDR1 SEHNR, CDR2 FQNEAQ (reference sequence). Losses at the gene ends were 5 bases for V and 3 bases for J; bases not matched to a gene: 2. The CDR3 bases are TGTGCCAGCAGCGGGACAGGGAACAATCAGCCCCAGCATTTT. Its translation is CASSGTGNNQPQHF.

At least ten counts were recorded for this clonotype. Here the CDR3 DNA reads TGTGCCAGCAGCCCGGAGGGCCCTGCGAACACCGGGGAGCTGTTTTTT. Translated: CASSPEGPANTGELFF. The chain joins TRBV12-3 or TRBV12-4 to TRBJ2-2, with a possible D match to TRBD2 (6 bases). V was pared by 6 bases and J by 0 bases, with 14 bases between. The CDR3 spans 16 residues.

Worth noting for this clonotype: No DNA is shown, since the ends of the CDR3 on it are uncertain; the CDR3 is the one TCRdb lists. The rearrangement uses TRBV28 and TRBJ1-2; TRBD1 is the table's D call and was not checked against the DNA. With termini counted, the CDR3 has 17 amino acids. Per the germline V gene, CDR1 is MDHEN and CDR2 is SYDVKM. CDR3 residues: CASSLWGQGASNYGYNF.

The chain carries TRBV27 and TRBJ2-3; 10 bases map to TRBD2. Germline V gives CDR1 MNHEY, CDR2 SMNVEV (reference sequence). CDR3 length: 16 amino acids. V shed 1 base and J 4 bases; nucleotides not matched to a gene: 5. The CDR3 DNA sequence: TGTGCCAGCAGTTTATGGAGCGGGGGGGGGTCAGATACGCAGTATTTT. Residues: CASSLWSGGGSDTQYF.

This clonotype was detected only a few times. This sequence joins TRBV4-2 and TRBJ2-7, with no clear D. This CDR3 is built from 15 residues. The V gene lost 1 base and the J gene lost 3 bases, with 13 bases spanning the gap. Germline CDR1 LGHNA, CDR2 YNFKEQ. CDR3 region: CASSQGWGVGYEQYF. CDR3 nucleotide sequence: TGTGCCAGCAGCCAAGGATGGGGTGTTGGCTACGAGCAGTACTTC.